This T cell receptor (beta chain) was identified during a study of beta chain features in type 1 diabetes. Expressed TCRB transcripts were sequenced because the isolated RNA had all been reverse transcribed beforehand. Produced via immunoSEQ multiplex PCR; TCRdb's table is partial and in-frame only. Of roughly 170,000 clones listed, more than 10% are singletons. Trimming shortened V by 4 bases and J by 1 base, and 8 bases separated the two germline ends. This CDR3 comprises 12 residues. The germline CDR1 and CDR2 sequences are GTSNPN and SVGIG (reference sequence). The sample was central memory CD4+ T cells from blood. The source is a woman under 30 in good health. The chain uses TRBV30 and TRBJ2-7; no clear D. The CDR3 DNA reads TGTGCCTGGACAACCCTATCCTACGAGCAGTACTTC. It translates to CAWTTLSYEQYF. Drawing the rest from reference TRBV30 and TRBJ2-7, the complete variable domain is SQTIHQWPATLVQPVGSPLSLECTVEGTSNPNLYWYRQAAGRGLQLLFYSVGIGQISSEVPQNLSASRPQDRQFILSSKKLLLSDSGFYLCAWTTLSYEQYFGPGTRLTVT.